Each of the 30 T cell receptor beta chains below was sequenced from the same sample in a study of post-analysis software for immune sequencing data. Libraries were made from TCR beta cDNA, and they carried unique molecular identifiers. TCRdb ran MiXCR on the PCR reads and lists one entry per CDR3 protein. The data show approximately 730,000 distinct CDR3 sequences, with 30% seen just once and around 0.55% held by the top ten. Whole-study findings and limits: The five TRBV segments detected at higher frequency in patients than in controls included TRBV5-6, TRBV5-1 and TRBV20-1.

The antigens of these receptors remain unknown. Sequenced input: blood. All receptors derive from a girl aged 5 to 17 with multiple sclerosis.

This clonotype has a handful of counts. The V call is TRBV19, the J call TRBJ2-5; 8 bases are shared with TRBD2. This CDR3 spans 15 amino acids. Germline trimming cut 4 bases from V and 3 bases from J; bases unmatched to any gene: 7. Germline V CDR1 and CDR2: LNHDA, SQIVND (reference sequence). The CDR3 nucleotides are TGTGCCAGTAGTACCAGGACTAGCAGAGAAGAGACCCAGTACTTC. Translated: CASSTRTSREETQYF.

This clonotype was counted only a few times. The chain employs TRBV20-1 and TRBJ2-4, with no clear D. The CDR3 has 15 residues. Trimming cost V 6 bases and J 0 bases, with 15 bases left between them. The germline gives CDR1 DFQATT, CDR2 SNEGSKA (reference sequence). CDR3 residues: CSAVDRSIAKNIQYF. In nucleotides, the CDR3 is TGCAGTGCCGTGGACCGCTCAATAGCCAAAAACATTCAGTACTTC.

CDR3 DNA sequence: TGTGCCAGCAGCCGACGGGACCCTTACAATGAGCAGTTCTTC. It encodes CASSRRDPYNEQFF. V usage is TRBV5-4 and J usage is TRBJ2-1; D may correspond to TRBD1 or TRBD2 (5 bases each). The CDR3 covers 14 residues. Trimming took 4 bases from V and 4 from J, leaving 12 bases between them. Germline CDR1 and CDR2: SGHNT and YYREEE (reference sequence).

This clonotype occurred a few times. The chain couples TRBV7-2 to TRBJ2-3; no clear D gene. The V end lost 2 bases, the J end lost 2 bases, and 11 bases lay between the germline ends. The CDR3 runs to 15 residues. Germline loops: CDR1 SGHTA, CDR2 FQGNSA. The CDR3 nucleotides read TGTGCCAGCAGCTTATTCGACATCCCCACAGATACGCAGTATTTT. It is translated as CASSLFDIPTDTQYF.

The chain employs TRBV7-9 and TRBJ2-5, with a tentative D call TRBD2 (5 bases). The J call may be wrong; the DNA end is better matched by TRBJ2-7. Germline CDR1 is SEHNR and CDR2 is FQNEAQ (reference sequence). This CDR3 is 13 amino acids long. The CDR3 spells CASSSSAEGEQYF. Written as DNA, the CDR3 is TGTGCCAGCAGCTCCAGCGCAGAGGGCGAGCAGTACTTC.

This clonotype occurred a few times. The gene calls are TRBV5-6 and TRBJ2-1; 8 bases line up with TRBD2. V dropped 0 bases and J dropped 0; count of bases not matched to a gene: 5. The CDR3 extends over 17 amino acids. The germline V gene encodes CDR1 SGHDT and CDR2 YYEEEE. CDR3: CASSLGAGGLSYNEQFF. The CDR3 region has the DNA TGTGCCAGCAGCTTGGGGGCGGGGGGCCTCTCCTACAATGAGCAGTTCTTC.

V usage is TRBV10-3 and J usage is TRBJ1-1; D may be TRBD1 (6 bases). Germline lookup yields CDR1 ENHRY and CDR2 SYGVKD. V lost 10 bases to trimming and J lost 2 bases, with 14 bases between them. The CDR3 consists of 13 residues. Here the CDR3 reads CATGQKPNTEAFF. CDR3 bases: TGTGCCACCGGACAGAAACCAAACACTGAAGCTTTCTTT.

This clonotype has only a few counts. The chain employs TRBV6-1 and TRBJ1-2; D is possibly TRBD1 (5 bases). Germline V gives CDR1 MNHNS, CDR2 SASEGT. V lost 6 bases to trimming and J lost 7 bases, with 21 bases between them. The CDR3 loop spans 15 amino acids. Here the CDR3 DNA reads TGTGCCAGCAGGGGGACCTCCTCCCCCTCGGGTGGCTACACCTTC. This translates into CASRGTSSPSGGYTF.

J is TRBJ1-2 and V is TRBV7-9, with D perhaps TRBD1 (5 bases). The CDR3 length is 16 residues. Germline loops: CDR1 SEHNR, CDR2 FQNEAQ (reference sequence). The V end was cut by 5 bases, the J end by 4 bases, with 20 bases between. DNA for the CDR3: TGTGCCAGCAGCAAACAAGGGGTGTCGGAAGGCTATGGCTACACCTTC. Translating it yields CASSKQGVSEGYGYTF.

This chain links TRBV7-2 with TRBJ2-5; 11 positions agree with TRBD2. Germline V lookup: CDR1 SGHTA, CDR2 FQGNSA. The CDR3 runs to 18 residues. V shed 5 bases and J 4 bases; nucleotides not matched to a gene: 15. CDR3 region: CASSPPGQRLAGRETQYF. For the CDR3, the DNA is TGTGCCAGCAGCCCTCCGGGCCAAAGACTAGCGGGGCGAGAGACCCAGTACTTC.

This chain connects TRBV6-5 to TRBJ2-5; 7 bases are a match to TRBD1. CDR1 and CDR2 from the germline V gene are MNHEY and SVGAGI. V lost 3 bases to trimming and J lost 4 bases; unmatched junction nucleotides: 2. This CDR3 is built from 13 residues. CDR3 coding DNA: TGTGCCAGCAGTTATCACAGGGGAGAGACCCAGTACTTC. Protein product: CASSYHRGETQYF.

This clonotype came up a few times. V and J are TRBV7-2 and TRBJ1-4, with a possible D match to TRBD1 (6 bases). With 6 bases removed from V and 7 bases from J, the gap between germline ends came to 12 bases. CDR3 length equals 13 residues. Germline V CDR1 and CDR2: SGHTA, FQGNSA. CDR3 in DNA: TGTGCCAGCAGAAGAGGGGGGAGTGAAAAACTGTTTTTT. Its protein product is CASRRGGSEKLFF.

The chain joins TRBV6-5 to TRBJ2-3; D unresolved. Trimming took off 4 bases at V and 4 bases at J, with 6 bases between the two ends. Germline CDR1 reads MNHEY; CDR2 reads SVGAGI. The CDR3 is 12 residues long. The CDR3 coding sequence is TGTGCCAGCAGTTCGGTCTCAGATACGCAGTATTTT. Translating it yields CASSSVSDTQYF.

The rearrangement links TRBV12-3 or TRBV12-4 to TRBJ2-3; D is unresolved. V lost 6 bases, J lost 0 bases, and 13 bases lay in between. The CDR3 is made up of 15 amino acids. The chain's CDR3 is CASSSPSESTDTQYF. The CDR3 region has the DNA TGTGCCAGCAGCAGCCCCAGCGAGAGCACAGATACGCAGTATTTT.

A single count supports this clonotype. The rearrangement uses TRBV7-2 and TRBJ2-5; 12 nucleotides agree with TRBD2. This CDR3 is 17 amino acids long. Germline-derived CDR1 and CDR2 are SGHTA and FQGNSA. Unmatched junction bases numbered 7, after V lost 1 base and J lost 4 bases. The CDR3 region has the DNA TGTGCCAGCAGCTTAGGACTAGCGGGAGTAACAATAGAGACCCAGTACTTC. This gives the protein CASSLGLAGVTIETQYF.

The rearrangement uses TRBV7-2 and TRBJ2-7; 13 bases are a match to TRBD2. J lost 0 bases, V lost 7 bases, and 9 bases had no gene match. The CDR3 contains 17 residues. CDR1 and CDR2 from the germline V gene are SGHTA and FQGNSA. Here the CDR3 DNA reads TGTGCCAGCACCCAGGGGACTAGCGGGACGTTCTCCTACGAGCAGTACTTC. Translation: CASTQGTSGTFSYEQYF. The variable domain in full, completed from reference TRBV7-2 and TRBJ2-7, reads GAGVSQSPSNKVTEKGKDVELRCDPISGHTALYWYRQSLGQGLEFLIYFQGNSAPDKSGLPSDRFSAERTGGSVSTLTIQRTQQEDSAVYLCASTQGTSGTFSYEQYFGPGTRLTVT.

The rearrangement links TRBV2 to TRBJ1-2; D might be TRBD1 (5 bases). V was trimmed by 8 bases and J by 4 bases, leaving 14 bases between them. CDR3 length: 13 residues. Germline lookup yields CDR1 SNHLY and CDR2 FYNNEI. This chain's CDR3 is CASPRRGSYGYTF. CDR3 coding DNA: TGTGCCAGCCCGAGGAGGGGCTCCTATGGCTACACCTTC.

This clonotype was seen ten or more times. V and J are TRBV10-3 and TRBJ1-2, with 12 bases aligning to TRBD1. CDR1 and CDR2 from the germline V gene are ENHRY and SYGVKD. V lost 8 bases to trimming and J lost 5 bases; unmatched junction nucleotides: 12. The CDR3 totals 16 residues. CDR3 bases: TGTGCCATCCACCCCGGGACAGGGGGCGAGGATTATGGCTACACCTTC. Amino acid sequence: CAIHPGTGGEDYGYTF.

V gene TRBV2 combines with J gene TRBJ2-5; the D call may be TRBD1 or TRBD2 (5 bases each). The DNA end favors TRBJ2-7, so the J call may be wrong. The CDR3 extends over 15 amino acids. Germline V gives CDR1 SNHLY, CDR2 FYNNEI. For the CDR3, the DNA is TGTGCCAGCAGTGAAGGTCGAGGGGCTCTCGACGAGCAGTACTTC. Its translation: CASSEGRGALDEQYF.

This clonotype was seen many times. This chain links TRBV20-1 with TRBJ2-7; TRBD1 is a possible D gene (6 bases). The CDR3 spans 14 residues. V lost 0 bases and J lost 2, with 11 bases in between. Germline CDR1 DFQATT, CDR2 SNEGSKA (reference sequence). The CDR3 nucleotides read TGCAGTGCTAGAGATGCAGGGGACCCCTACGAGCAGTACTTC. It codes for CSARDAGDPYEQYF.

A few counts support this clonotype. This chain joins TRBV29-1 and TRBJ1-1, with D tentatively TRBD1 (6 bases). The CDR3 is 10 amino acids. Trimming took 6 bases from V and 8 from J, leaving 10 bases between them. Germline CDR1 reads SQVTM; CDR2 reads ANQGSEA. DNA of the CDR3: TGCAGCGTGGAGGGGGGAGAAGCTTTCTTT. Its translation is CSVEGGEAFF.

J is TRBJ1-1 and V is TRBV20-1; 7 bases fit TRBD1. The V segment lost 4 bases and the J segment 5 bases; nucleotides outside the gene matches: 7. Looked up from germline, CDR1 is DFQATT and CDR2 is SNEGSKA (reference sequence). This CDR3 has 13 amino acids. CDR3: CSATYRGPTEAFF. CDR3 nucleotide sequence: TGCAGTGCTACGTACAGGGGACCGACTGAAGCTTTCTTT.

CDR3 sequence: CASEEGGGRLRDEQFF. The CDR3 nucleotides read TGCGCCAGCGAGGAGGGGGGGGGACGACTTCGCGATGAGCAGTTCTTC. V gene TRBV4-3 combines with J gene TRBJ2-1; D perhaps matches TRBD2 (7 bases). V gave up 8 bases and J gave up 8 bases, with 25 bases separating them. The CDR3 consists of 16 residues. Germline CDR1 LGHNA, CDR2 YSLEER.

On this clonotype itself: This may be a read error: a much more frequent sequence differs by one nucleotide. The DNA of the CDR3 is TGCAGCCATAGGGCAGGGGAGATTAGCACCGGGGAGCTGTTTTTT. As protein: CSHRAGEISTGELFF. V usage is TRBV29-1 and J usage is TRBJ2-2, with D possibly matching TRBD1 (6 bases). V was pared by 8 bases and J by 4 bases, with 20 bases between. Germline V gives CDR1 SQVTM, CDR2 ANQGSEA. The CDR3 is made up of 15 amino acids.

The table lists this clonotype with a few counts. The chain joins TRBV28 to TRBJ1-2; D uncertain. Germline CDR1 is MDHEN and CDR2 is SYDVKM. This CDR3 has 12 residues. The V end was cut by 5 bases, the J end by 13 bases, with 17 bases between. The CDR3 DNA is TGTGCCAGCAGTCCCGGACCGGCCCGGGGCACCTTC. It yields the protein CASSPGPARGTF.

The chain uses TRBV18 and TRBJ1-1; tentative D call: TRBD1 (5 bases). Germline V gives CDR1 KGHSH, CDR2 LQKENI. Between the trimmed V and J ends, which lost 6 bases and 4 bases, there was a span of 15 bases. This CDR3 has 14 amino acids. This CDR3 is CASSLGEGTTEAFF. The CDR3, as DNA: TGTGCCAGCTCCCTCGGTGAGGGGACCACTGAAGCTTTCTTT.

The rearrangement uses TRBV5-6 and TRBJ2-1, with D possibly being TRBD1 (5 bases). V was cut by 5 bases and J by 9 bases, with 9 bases left in between. Germline V CDR1 and CDR2: SGHDT, YYEEEE. This CDR3 region has 11 residues. DNA of the CDR3: TGTGCCAGCAGGGGGCTGGGTGAGCAGTTCTTC. Residues: CASRGLGEQFF.

This clonotype came up a few times. This chain links TRBV6-1 with TRBJ1-2; D gene ambiguous. The germline V gene has CDR1 MNHNS and CDR2 SASEGT. The CDR3 contains 15 residues. Deletions cut 4 bases from V and 4 bases from J, with 16 bases between. The DNA for the CDR3 is TGTGCCAGCAGTGTGGTCTTAGGGCAGCCCTATGGCTACACCTTC. Translation gives CASSVVLGQPYGYTF.

The rearrangement links TRBV3-1 to TRBJ1-2, with unresolved D. CDR1 and CDR2 from the germline V gene are LGHDT and YNNKEL (reference sequence). The CDR3 is 14 amino acids. V was shortened by 1 base and J by 4 bases, with 10 bases between the two germline ends. The CDR3 DNA sequence: TGTGCCAGCAGCCAAGGAGGAGGATTCTATGGCTACACCTTC. Its translation is CASSQGGGFYGYTF.

The chain combines TRBV21-1 with TRBJ2-7. TRBV21-1 is an annotated pseudogene. This CDR3 spans 16 amino acids. CDR3 nucleotides: TGTGCCAGCAGCAAAGCGGAGCCTAGGAGCTCCTACGAGCAGTACTTC. Protein: CASSKAEPRSSYEQYF.